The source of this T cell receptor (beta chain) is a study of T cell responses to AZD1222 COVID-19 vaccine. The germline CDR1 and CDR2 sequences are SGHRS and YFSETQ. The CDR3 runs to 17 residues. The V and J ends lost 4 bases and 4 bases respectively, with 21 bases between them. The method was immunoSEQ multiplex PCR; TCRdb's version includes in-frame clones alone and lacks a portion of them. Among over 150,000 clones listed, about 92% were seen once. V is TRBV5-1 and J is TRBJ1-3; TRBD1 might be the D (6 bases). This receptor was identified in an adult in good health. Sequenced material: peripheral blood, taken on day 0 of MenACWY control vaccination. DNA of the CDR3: TGCGCCAGCAGCCCCTCCGGGCCTACCCAGGGGGGAAACACCATATATTTT. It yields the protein CASSPSGPTQGGNTIYF.